A selection of T cell receptor beta chains follows, all from one sample in a study of OX40 agonist ivuxolimab in advanced cancers. Clones were sequenced by immunoSEQ multiplex PCR, and TCRdb holds only the in-frame ones, with some missing. The table includes 55,000 to 75,000 clones, about four fifths detected once. The sample was CD4+ or CD8+ T cells sorted from blood, taken in a trial of the OX40 agonist ivuxolimab. These receptors all come from an adult with an advanced solid tumor such as melanoma, head and neck, liver or kidney cancer. CDR3s leave out the opening cysteine and the closing phenylalanine or tryptophan. Rows give clone size only sometimes, using once, few, many, or a class for an expanded clone.

clone size,V gene,J gene,CDR3 length,CDR3 protein
few,TRBV6-1,TRBJ1-4,10,ASSDKNEKLF
NA,TRBV27,TRBJ2-7,13,ASSSRTSGAYEQY
NA,TRBV4-3,TRBJ1-2,13,ASSPSGGLNYGYT
NA,TRBV7-2,TRBJ2-7,15,ASSLVNPGLAVYEQY
NA,TRBV11-2,TRBJ2-5,15,ASSSAAGTSVQETQY
NA,TRBV19,TRBJ2-7,12,ASSILAPSYEQY
once,TRBV5-1,TRBJ2-1,13,ASSLSGSSYNEQF
NA,TRBV19,TRBJ2-1,14,ASSRRQANLPNEQF
NA,TRBV19,TRBJ2-4,15,ASSIVGTSGRAQIQY
NA,TRBV30,TRBJ1-4,17,AWGPQYGQVGVYYEKLF
few,TRBV19,TRBJ2-4,13,ASRGFSIAKNIQY
NA,TRBV6-1,TRBJ2-1,13,ASSLGTGGGNEQF
NA,TRBV5-6,TRBJ2-3,17,ASSPPVWFLGDNTDTQY
NA,TRBV10-1,TRBJ2-1,11,ASSDPGENEQF
NA,TRBV7-2,TRBJ1-4,13,ASSLYRATNEKLF
NA,TRBV30,TRBJ1-4,9,ACELDEKLF
few,TRBV7-9,TRBJ1-2,12,ASSPVGQGGGYT
NA,TRBV10-3,TRBJ1-5,12,AISSGTINQPQH
NA,TRBV9,TRBJ1-1,13,ASSVGGHLNTEAF
NA,TRBV4-3,TRBJ1-5,14,ASSQDLWGGDQPQH
NA,TRBV2,TRBJ1-5,13,ASSDQGLSNQPQH
few,TRBV19,TRBJ1-5,11,ASSPGVNQPQH
few,TRBV5-6,TRBJ1-6,13,ASSFPGPSNSPLH
NA,TRBV10-3,TRBJ2-5,11,AISGTGEETQY
NA,TRBV7-2,TRBJ1-5,12,ASSLVEQGPPQH
NA,TRBV7-9,TRBJ1-5,10,ASSLTDQPQH